The present T cell receptor (beta chain) was sequenced within a study of cytomegalovirus exposure and HLA in healthy donors. Turning to the study itself: The use of the same platform for the roughly 110 validation repertoires and the 550 to 700 first-cohort repertoires was reported by a later analysis.

Measured with immunoSEQ multiplex PCR; TCRdb has only the in-frame clones, and not every one. Among some 87,000 clones, 90% to 97% were seen once, and the ten largest hold about 1.3%. Whole-study results and caveats: According to reports, the classifier identified cytomegalovirus status with high specificity and sensitivity. Altogether, 150 or so TCR beta chains were recorded as cytomegalovirus-associated.

Germline V CDR1 and CDR2: MNHEY, SMNVEV (reference sequence). The junction had 2 bases not matched to a gene; V was cut back by 7 bases and J by 2 bases. This CDR3 comprises 13 residues. Points on this clone: Antigen: not known.

The source is a woman between 18 and 29 years old in good health and CMV-seronegative. J is TRBJ2-1 and V is TRBV27; the match to TRBD2 covers 7 bases. The sequencing sample was made of PBMCs. The CDR3 nucleotides are TGTGCCAGCACAAGCGGGGCCTACAATGAGCAGTTCTTC. It specifies CASTSGAYNEQFF.